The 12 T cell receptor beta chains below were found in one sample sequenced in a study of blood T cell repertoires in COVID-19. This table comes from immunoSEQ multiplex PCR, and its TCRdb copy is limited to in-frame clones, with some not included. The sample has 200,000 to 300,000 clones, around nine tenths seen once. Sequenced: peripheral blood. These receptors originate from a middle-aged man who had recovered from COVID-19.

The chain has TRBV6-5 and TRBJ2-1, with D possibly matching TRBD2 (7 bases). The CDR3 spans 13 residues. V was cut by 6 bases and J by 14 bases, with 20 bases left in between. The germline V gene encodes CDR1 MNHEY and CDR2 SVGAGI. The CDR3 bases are TGTGCCAGCAGCCTGACTCGCGGGGGCTTGAAGTTCTTC. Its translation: CASSLTRGGLKFF.

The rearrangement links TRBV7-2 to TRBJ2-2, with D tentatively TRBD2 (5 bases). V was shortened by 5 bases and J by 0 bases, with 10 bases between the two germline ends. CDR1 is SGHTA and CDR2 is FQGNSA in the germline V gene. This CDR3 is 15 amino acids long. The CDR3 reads CASSPELANTGELFF. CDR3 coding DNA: TGTGCCAGCAGCCCCGAACTAGCGAACACCGGGGAGCTGTTTTTT.

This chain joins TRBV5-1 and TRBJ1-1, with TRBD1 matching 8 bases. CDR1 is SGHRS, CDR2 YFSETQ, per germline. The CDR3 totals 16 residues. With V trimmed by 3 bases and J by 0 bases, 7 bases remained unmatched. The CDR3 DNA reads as TGCGCCAGCAGCTCGTCTCGACAGGGGCTGAACACTGAAGCTTTCTTT. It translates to CASSSSRQGLNTEAFF. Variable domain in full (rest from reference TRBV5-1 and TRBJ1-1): KAGVTQTPRYLIKTRGQQVTLSCSPISGHRSVSWYQQTPGQGLQFLFEYFSETQRNKGNFPGRFSGRQFSNSRSEMNVSTLELGDSALYLCASSSSRQGLNTEAFFGQGTRLTVV.

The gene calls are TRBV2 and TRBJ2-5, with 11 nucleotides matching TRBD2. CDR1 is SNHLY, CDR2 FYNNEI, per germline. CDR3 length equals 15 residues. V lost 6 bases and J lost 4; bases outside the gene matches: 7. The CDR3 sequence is CASRFRLAGGETQYF. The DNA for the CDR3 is TGTGCCAGCAGATTTCGCCTAGCGGGAGGAGAGACCCAGTACTTC. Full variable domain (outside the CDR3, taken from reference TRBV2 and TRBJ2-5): EPEVTQTPSHQVTQMGQEVILRCVPISNHLYFYWYRQILGQKVEFLVSFYNNEISEKSEIFDDQFSVERPDGSNFTLKIRSTKLEDSAMYFCASRFRLAGGETQYFGPGTRLLVL.

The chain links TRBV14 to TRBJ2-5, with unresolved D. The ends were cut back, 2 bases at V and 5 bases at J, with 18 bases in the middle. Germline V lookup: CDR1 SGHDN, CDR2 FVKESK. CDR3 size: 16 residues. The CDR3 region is CASSQSLGRSYETQYF. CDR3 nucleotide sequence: TGTGCCAGCAGCCAAAGTCTCGGTAGGAGTTATGAGACCCAGTACTTC. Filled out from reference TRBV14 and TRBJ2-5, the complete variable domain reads EAGVTQFPSHSVIEKGQTVTLRCDPISGHDNLYWYRRVMGKEIKFLLHFVKESKQDESGMPNNRFLAERTGGTYSTLKVQPAELEDSGVYFCASSQSLGRSYETQYFGPGTRLLVL.

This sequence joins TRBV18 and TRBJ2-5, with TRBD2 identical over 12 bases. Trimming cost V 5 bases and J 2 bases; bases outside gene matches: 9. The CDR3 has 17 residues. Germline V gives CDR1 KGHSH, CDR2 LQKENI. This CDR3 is CASSSTQGLAGQETQYF. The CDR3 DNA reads TGTGCCAGCTCATCAACTCAAGGACTAGCGGGACAAGAGACCCAGTACTTC.

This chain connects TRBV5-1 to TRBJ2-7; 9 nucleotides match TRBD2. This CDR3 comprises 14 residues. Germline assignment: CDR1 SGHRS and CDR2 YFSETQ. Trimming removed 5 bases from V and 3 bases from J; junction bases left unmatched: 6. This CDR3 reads CASRLAGDFYEQYF. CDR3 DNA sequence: TGCGCCAGCAGATTAGCGGGAGACTTCTACGAGCAGTACTTC.

The CDR3 is CASSHLLAGYSYNEQFF. CDR3 sequence (DNA): TGTGCCAGCAGCCATCTCCTAGCGGGATACTCCTACAATGAGCAGTTCTTC. V is TRBV5-4 and J is TRBJ2-1, with 9 positions matching TRBD2. The CDR3 extends over 17 amino acids. V lost 4 bases, J lost 0 bases, and 8 bases stayed unmatched. CDR1 is SGHNT, CDR2 YYREEE, per germline (reference sequence).

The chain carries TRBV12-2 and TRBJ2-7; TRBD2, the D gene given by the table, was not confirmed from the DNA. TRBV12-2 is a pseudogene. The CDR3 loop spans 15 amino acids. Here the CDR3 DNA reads TGTGCAAGTCGGAACCGCGGGACTAGCCGCTACGAGCAGTACTTC. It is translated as CASRNRGTSRYEQYF.

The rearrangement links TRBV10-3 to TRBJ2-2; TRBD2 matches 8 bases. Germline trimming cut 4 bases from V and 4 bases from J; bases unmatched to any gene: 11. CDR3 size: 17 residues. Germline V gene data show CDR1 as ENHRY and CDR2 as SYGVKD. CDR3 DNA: TGTGCCATCAGTGGAGCGAAAGGGACTAGTGGCACCGGGGAGCTGTTTTTT. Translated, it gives CAISGAKGTSGTGELFF.

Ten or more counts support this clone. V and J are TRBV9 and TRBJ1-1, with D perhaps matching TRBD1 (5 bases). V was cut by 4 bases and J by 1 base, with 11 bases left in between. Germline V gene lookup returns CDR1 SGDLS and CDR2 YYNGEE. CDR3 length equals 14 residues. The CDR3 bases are TGTGCCAGCAGCTCAGGGAAGGGGAACACTGAAGCTTTCTTT. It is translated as CASSSGKGNTEAFF.

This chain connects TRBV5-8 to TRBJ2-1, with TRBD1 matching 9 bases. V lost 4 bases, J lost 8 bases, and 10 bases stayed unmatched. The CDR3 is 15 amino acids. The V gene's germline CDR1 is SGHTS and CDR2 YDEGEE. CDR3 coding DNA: TGTGCCAGCAGCCCTCGGGACAGGGCGCGCCATGAGCAGTTCTTC. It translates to CASSPRDRARHEQFF.